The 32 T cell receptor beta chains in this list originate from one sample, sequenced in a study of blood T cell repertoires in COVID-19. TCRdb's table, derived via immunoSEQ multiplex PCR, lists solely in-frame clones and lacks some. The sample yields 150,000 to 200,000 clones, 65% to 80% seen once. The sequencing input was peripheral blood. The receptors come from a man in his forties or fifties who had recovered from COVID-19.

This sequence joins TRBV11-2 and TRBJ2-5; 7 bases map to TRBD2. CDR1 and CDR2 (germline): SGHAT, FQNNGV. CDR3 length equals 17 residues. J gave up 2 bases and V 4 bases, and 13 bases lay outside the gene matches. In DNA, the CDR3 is TGTGCCAGCAGCTCCGGTGTACGGAGCGGGAATCAAGAGACCCAGTACTTC. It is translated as CASSSGVRSGNQETQYF.

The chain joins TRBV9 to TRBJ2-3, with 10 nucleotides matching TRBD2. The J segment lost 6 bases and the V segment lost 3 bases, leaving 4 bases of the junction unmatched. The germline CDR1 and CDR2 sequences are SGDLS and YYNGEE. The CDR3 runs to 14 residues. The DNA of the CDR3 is TGTGCCAGCAGCGAGCGGGAGGGCCACGATACGCAGTATTTT. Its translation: CASSEREGHDTQYF.

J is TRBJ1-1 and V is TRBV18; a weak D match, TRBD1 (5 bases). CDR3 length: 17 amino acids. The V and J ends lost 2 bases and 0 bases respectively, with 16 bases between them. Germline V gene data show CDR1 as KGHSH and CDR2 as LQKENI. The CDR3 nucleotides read TGTGCCAGCTCACCAACACGGCAGGGCAATATGAACACTGAAGCTTTCTTT. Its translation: CASSPTRQGNMNTEAFF.

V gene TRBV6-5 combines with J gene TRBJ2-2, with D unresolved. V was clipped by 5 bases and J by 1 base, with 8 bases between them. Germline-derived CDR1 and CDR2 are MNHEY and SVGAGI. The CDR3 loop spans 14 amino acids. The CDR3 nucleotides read TGTGCCAGCAGTCGGTACGGGAACACCGGGGAGCTGTTTTTT. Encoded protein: CASSRYGNTGELFF.

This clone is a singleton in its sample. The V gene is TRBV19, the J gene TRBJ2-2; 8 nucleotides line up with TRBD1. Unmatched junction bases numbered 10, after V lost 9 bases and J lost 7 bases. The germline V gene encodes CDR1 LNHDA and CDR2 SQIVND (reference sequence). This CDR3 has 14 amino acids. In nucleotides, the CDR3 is TGTGCCAGGTGGAGGCAGGGGGCGATCGGGGAGCTGTTTTTT. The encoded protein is CARWRQGAIGELFF. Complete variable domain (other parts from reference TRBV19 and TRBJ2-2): DGGITQSPKYLFRKEGQNVTLSCEQNLNHDAMYWYRQDPGQGLRLIYYSQIVNDFQKGDIAEGYSVSREKKESFPLTVTSAQKNPTAFYLCARWRQGAIGELFFGEGSRLTVL.

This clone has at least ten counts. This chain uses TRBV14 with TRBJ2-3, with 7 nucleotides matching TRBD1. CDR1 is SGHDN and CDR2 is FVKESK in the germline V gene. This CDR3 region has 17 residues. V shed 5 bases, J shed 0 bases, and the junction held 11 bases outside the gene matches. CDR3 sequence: CASSYNPGQTSTDTQYF. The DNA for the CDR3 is TGTGCCAGCAGCTACAATCCGGGACAGACTAGCACAGATACGCAGTATTTT. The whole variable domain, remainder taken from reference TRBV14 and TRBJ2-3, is EAGVTQFPSHSVIEKGQTVTLRCDPISGHDNLYWYRRVMGKEIKFLLHFVKESKQDESGMPNNRFLAERTGGTYSTLKVQPAELEDSGVYFCASSYNPGQTSTDTQYFGPGTRLTVL.

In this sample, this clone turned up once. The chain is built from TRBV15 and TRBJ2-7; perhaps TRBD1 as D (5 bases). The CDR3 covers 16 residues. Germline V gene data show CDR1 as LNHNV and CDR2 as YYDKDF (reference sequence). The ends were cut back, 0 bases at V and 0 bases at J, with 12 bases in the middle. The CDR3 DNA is TGTGCCACCAGCAGAGATGTGCAGGGCCCCTCCTACGAGCAGTACTTC. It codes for CATSRDVQGPSYEQYF.

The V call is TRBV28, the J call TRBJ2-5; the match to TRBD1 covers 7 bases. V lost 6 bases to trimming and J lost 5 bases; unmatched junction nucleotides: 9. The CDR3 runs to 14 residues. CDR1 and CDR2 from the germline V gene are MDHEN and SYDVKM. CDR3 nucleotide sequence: TGTGCCAGCAGGGTGACAGGGTTCGGGGAGACCCAGTACTTC. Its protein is CASRVTGFGETQYF.

CDR3 loop: CSACDYSSYNEQFF. CDR3 nucleotide sequence: TGCAGTGCTTGTGACTACAGCTCCTACAATGAGCAGTTCTTC. This chain links TRBV20-1 with TRBJ2-1; perhaps TRBD2 as D (5 bases). Germline lookup yields CDR1 DFQATT and CDR2 SNEGSKA (reference sequence). V lost 5 bases to trimming and J lost 0 bases, with 11 bases between them. The CDR3 covers 14 residues.

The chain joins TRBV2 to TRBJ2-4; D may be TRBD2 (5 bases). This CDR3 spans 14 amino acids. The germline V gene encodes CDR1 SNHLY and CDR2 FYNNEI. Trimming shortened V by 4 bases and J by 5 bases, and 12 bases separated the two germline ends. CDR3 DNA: TGTGCCAGCAGTGTGAGAGCGGTGCAAAACATTCAGTACTTC. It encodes CASSVRAVQNIQYF.

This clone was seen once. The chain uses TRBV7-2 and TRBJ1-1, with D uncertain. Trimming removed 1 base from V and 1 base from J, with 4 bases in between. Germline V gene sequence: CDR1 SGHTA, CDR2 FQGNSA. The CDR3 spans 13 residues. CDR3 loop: CASSLDRNTEAFF. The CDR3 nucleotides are TGTGCCAGCAGCTTAGACAGGAACACTGAAGCTTTCTTT.

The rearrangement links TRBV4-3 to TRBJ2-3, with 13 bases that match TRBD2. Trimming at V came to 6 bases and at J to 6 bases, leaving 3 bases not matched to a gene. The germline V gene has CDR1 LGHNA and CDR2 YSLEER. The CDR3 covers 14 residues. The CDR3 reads CASRLAGGPDTQYF. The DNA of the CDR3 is TGCGCCAGCAGACTAGCGGGAGGGCCTGATACGCAGTATTTT.

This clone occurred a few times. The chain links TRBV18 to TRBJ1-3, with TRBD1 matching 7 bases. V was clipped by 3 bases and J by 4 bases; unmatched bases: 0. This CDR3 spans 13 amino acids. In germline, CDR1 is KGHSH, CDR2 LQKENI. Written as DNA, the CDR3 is TGTGCCAGCTCACCGGACAGGGGAAACACCATATATTTT. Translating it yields CASSPDRGNTIYF. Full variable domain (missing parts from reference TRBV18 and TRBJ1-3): NAGVMQNPRHLVRRRGQEARLRCSPMKGHSHVYWYRQLPEEGLKFMVYLQKENIIDESGMPKERFSAEFPKEGPSILRIQQVVRGDSAAYFCASSPDRGNTIYFGEGSWLTVV.

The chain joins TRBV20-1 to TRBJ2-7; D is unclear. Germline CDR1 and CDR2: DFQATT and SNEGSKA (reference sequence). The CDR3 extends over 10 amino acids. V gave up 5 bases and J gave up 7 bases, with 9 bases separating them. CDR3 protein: CSALLWEQYF. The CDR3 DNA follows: TGCAGTGCTCTACTATGGGAGCAGTACTTC.

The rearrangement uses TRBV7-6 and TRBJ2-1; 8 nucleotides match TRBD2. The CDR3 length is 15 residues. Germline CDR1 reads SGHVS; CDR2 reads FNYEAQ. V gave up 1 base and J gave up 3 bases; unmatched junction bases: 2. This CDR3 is CASSLVGTSYNEQFF. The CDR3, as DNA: TGTGCCAGCAGCTTAGTCGGGACTAGCTACAATGAGCAGTTCTTC.

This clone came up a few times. For the CDR3, the DNA is TGTGCCACCAGTGATCGTCGAGCGGGAGCAGATGAGCAGTTCTTC. Amino acids: CATSDRRAGADEQFF. The chain is built from TRBV24-1 and TRBJ2-1, with 8 bases that match TRBD2. CDR1 and CDR2 from the germline V gene are KGHDR and SFDVKD. The J segment lost 8 bases and the V segment lost 3 bases, leaving 8 bases of the junction unmatched. This CDR3 has 15 amino acids.

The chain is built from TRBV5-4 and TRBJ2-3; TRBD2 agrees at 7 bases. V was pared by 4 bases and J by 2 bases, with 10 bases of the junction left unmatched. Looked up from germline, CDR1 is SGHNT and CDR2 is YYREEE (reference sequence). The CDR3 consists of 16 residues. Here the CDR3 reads CASSRGVEYLTDTQYF. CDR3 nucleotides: TGTGCCAGCAGCCGGGGGGTCGAATATCTCACAGATACGCAGTATTTT.

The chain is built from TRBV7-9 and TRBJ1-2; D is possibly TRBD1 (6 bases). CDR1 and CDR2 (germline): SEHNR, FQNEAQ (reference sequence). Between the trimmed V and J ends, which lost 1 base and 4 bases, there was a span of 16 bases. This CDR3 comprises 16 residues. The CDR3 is CASSLGYGQTTYGYTF. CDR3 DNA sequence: TGTGCCAGCAGCTTAGGGTACGGACAGACCACCTATGGCTACACCTTC.

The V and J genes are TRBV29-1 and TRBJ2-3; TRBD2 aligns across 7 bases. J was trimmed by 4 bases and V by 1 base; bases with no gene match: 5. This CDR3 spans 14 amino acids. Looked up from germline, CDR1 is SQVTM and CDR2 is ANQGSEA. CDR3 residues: CSVEGEGLSDTQYF. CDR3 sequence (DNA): TGCAGCGTTGAAGGGGAGGGCTTATCAGATACGCAGTATTTT.

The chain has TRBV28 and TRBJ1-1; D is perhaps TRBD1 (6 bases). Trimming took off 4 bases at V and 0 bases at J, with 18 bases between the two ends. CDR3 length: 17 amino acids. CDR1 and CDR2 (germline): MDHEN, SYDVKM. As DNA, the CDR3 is TGTGCCAGCAGTTATGTTGGGAGGGGGGTGTTGAACACTGAAGCTTTCTTT. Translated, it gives CASSYVGRGVLNTEAFF.

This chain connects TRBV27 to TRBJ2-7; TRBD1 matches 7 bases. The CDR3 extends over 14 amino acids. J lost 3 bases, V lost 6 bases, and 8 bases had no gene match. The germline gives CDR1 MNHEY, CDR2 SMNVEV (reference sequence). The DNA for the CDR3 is TGTGCCAGCAGCACCGGGACAGACTTCTACGAGCAGTACTTC. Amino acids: CASSTGTDFYEQYF.

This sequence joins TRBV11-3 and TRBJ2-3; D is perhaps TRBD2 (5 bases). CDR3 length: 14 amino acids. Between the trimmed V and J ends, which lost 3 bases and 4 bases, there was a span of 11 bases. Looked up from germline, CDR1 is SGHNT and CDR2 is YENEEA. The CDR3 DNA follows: TGTGCCAGCAGCTTTAGTTGGGGAGCAGATACGCAGTATTTT. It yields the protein CASSFSWGADTQYF. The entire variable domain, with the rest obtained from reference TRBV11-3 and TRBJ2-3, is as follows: EAGVVQSPRYKIIEKKQPVAFWCNPISGHNTLYWYLQNLGQGPELLIRYENEEAVDDSQLPKDRFSAERLKGVDSTLKIQPAELGDSAVYLCASSFSWGADTQYFGPGTRLTVL.

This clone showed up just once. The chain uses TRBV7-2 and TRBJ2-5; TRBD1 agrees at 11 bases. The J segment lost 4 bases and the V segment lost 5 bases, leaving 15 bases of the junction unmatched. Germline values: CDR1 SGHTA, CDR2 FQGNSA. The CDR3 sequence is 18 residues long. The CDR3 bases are TGTGCCAGCAGCCGCCCCGGACAGGGGGCCGTTGGGCGAGAGACCCAGTACTTC. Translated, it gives CASSRPGQGAVGRETQYF.

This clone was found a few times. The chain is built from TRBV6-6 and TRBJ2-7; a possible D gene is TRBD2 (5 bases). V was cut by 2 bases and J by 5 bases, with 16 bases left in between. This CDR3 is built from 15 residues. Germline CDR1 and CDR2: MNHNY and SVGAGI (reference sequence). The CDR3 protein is CASSYGSRERDEQYF. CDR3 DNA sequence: TGTGCCAGCAGTTACGGCTCGAGGGAGAGGGACGAGCAGTACTTC.

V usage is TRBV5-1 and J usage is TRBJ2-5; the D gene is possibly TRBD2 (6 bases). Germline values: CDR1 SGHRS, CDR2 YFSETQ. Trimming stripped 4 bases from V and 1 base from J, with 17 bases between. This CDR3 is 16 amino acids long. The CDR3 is CASSLSFGGGQETQYF. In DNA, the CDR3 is TGCGCCAGCAGCCTATCCTTCGGGGGAGGCCAAGAGACCCAGTACTTC.

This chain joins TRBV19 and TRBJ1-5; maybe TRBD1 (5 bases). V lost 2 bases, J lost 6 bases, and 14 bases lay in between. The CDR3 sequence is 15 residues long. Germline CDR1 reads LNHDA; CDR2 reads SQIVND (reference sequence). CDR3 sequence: CASSIKGREGQPQHF. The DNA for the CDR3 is TGTGCCAGTAGTATAAAGGGGCGGGAGGGTCAGCCCCAGCATTTT.

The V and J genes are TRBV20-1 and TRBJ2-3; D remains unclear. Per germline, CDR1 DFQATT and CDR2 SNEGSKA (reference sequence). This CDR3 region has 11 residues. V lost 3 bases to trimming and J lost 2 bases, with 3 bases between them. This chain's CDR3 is CSASHTDTQYF. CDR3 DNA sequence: TGCAGTGCTAGCCACACAGATACGCAGTATTTT.

The CDR3: CAIRSGTSGSYEQYF. Here the CDR3 DNA reads TGTGCCATCAGATCCGGGACTAGCGGCTCCTACGAGCAGTACTTC. The rearrangement joins TRBV10-3 to TRBJ2-7, with TRBD2 identical over 11 bases. Losses at the gene ends were 6 bases for V and 0 bases for J; bases not matched to a gene: 4. Germline assignment: CDR1 ENHRY and CDR2 SYGVKD. The CDR3 has 15 residues.

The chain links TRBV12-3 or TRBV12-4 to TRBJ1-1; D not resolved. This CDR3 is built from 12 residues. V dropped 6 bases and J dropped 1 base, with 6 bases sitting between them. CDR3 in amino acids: CASSNQNTEAFF. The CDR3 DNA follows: TGTGCCAGCAGCAATCAGAACACTGAAGCTTTCTTT.

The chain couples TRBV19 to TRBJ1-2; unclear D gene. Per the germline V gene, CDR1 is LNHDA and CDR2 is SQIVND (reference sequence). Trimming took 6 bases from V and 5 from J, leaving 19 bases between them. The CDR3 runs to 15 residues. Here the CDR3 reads CASRQPSRWSYGYTF. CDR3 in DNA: TGTGCCAGTAGACAACCTTCGAGATGGAGTTATGGCTACACCTTC.

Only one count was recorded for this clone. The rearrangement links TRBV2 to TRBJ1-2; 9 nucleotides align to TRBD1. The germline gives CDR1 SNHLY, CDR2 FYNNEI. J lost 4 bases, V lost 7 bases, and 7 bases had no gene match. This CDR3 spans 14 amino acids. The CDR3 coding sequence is TGTGCCAGCAACCCACAGGGGGCCGGCTATGGCTACACCTTC. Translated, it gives CASNPQGAGYGYTF.

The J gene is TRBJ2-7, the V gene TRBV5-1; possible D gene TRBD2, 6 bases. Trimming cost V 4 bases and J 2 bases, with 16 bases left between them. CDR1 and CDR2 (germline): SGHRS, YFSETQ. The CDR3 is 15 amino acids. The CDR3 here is CASSPGTRRAYEQYF. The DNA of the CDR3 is TGCGCCAGCAGCCCCGGGACTCGCCGTGCCTACGAGCAGTACTTC.